One and the same sample provided the 22 T cell receptor beta chains below, sequenced in a study of CD8+ T cells in alopecia areata. Following extraction, RNA underwent reverse transcription to cDNA, which served as the sequencing template. Produced via immunoSEQ multiplex PCR; TCRdb's table is partial and in-frame only. This sample has approximately 54,000 clones, with around 96% found just once. Source: CD8+ T cells sorted from blood, taken at week 0. These receptors were taken from a human donor with alopecia areata.

The rearrangement uses TRBV4-1 and TRBJ2-7; 9 positions match TRBD2. The CDR3 runs 17 residues. Germline lookup yields CDR1 MGHRA and CDR2 YSYEKL. The J segment lost 1 base and the V segment lost 0 bases, leaving 7 bases of the junction unmatched. This CDR3 reads CASSQEASGVFSYEQYF. In DNA, the CDR3 is TGCGCCAGCAGCCAAGAGGCTAGCGGGGTTTTTTCCTACGAGCAGTACTTC.

This clone was found once. The rearrangement joins TRBV7-9 to TRBJ2-7; D unresolved. V gave up 4 bases and J gave up 5 bases, with 9 bases separating them. The CDR3 covers 12 residues. CDR1 and CDR2 (germline): SEHNR, FQNEAQ (reference sequence). DNA of the CDR3: TGTGCCAGCAGCTCCCCAGGTAACGAGCAGTACTTC. This sequence encodes CASSSPGNEQYF.

The chain couples TRBV19 to TRBJ1-1; no firm D call. Looked up from germline, CDR1 is LNHDA and CDR2 is SQIVND (reference sequence). The CDR3 is made up of 14 amino acids. With 3 bases removed from V and 2 bases from J, the gap between germline ends came to 10 bases. The CDR3 DNA sequence: TGTGCCAGTAGTATGATCGAGACTAACACTGAAGCTTTCTTT. Its protein product is CASSMIETNTEAFF.

This sequence joins TRBV2 and TRBJ2-7; D remains ambiguous. CDR1 and CDR2 (germline): SNHLY, FYNNEI. This CDR3 is built from 12 residues. V shed 5 bases and J shed 6 bases, with 11 bases lying between them. CDR3 region: CASSTEVSEQYF. For the CDR3, the DNA is TGTGCCAGCAGTACTGAGGTCTCCGAGCAGTACTTC.

The V call is TRBV6-5, the J call TRBJ2-5, with 7 bases identical to TRBD1. The J call may be faulty, since TRBJ2-7 better matches the DNA end. The CDR3 runs 15 residues. Germline V gene lookup returns CDR1 MNHEY and CDR2 SVGAGI. The CDR3 DNA reads as TGTGCCAGCAGTTACTCAGGGGGCAGCTCCTACGAGCAGTACTTC. Protein product: CASSYSGGSSYEQYF.

V usage is TRBV5-6 and J usage is TRBJ2-7, with 7 positions matching TRBD1. The germline V gene encodes CDR1 SGHDT and CDR2 YYEEEE. This CDR3 has 14 amino acids. V trimming: 7 bases; J trimming: 2 bases; junction bases outside the gene matches: 9. For the CDR3, the DNA is TGTGCCAGCGCCCCCCAGGGGGACCCCTACGAGCAGTACTTC. Amino acids: CASAPQGDPYEQYF.

The J gene is TRBJ2-7, the V gene TRBV5-6, with TRBD2 matching 9 bases. V trimming: 4 bases; J trimming: 3 bases; junction bases outside the gene matches: 8. The CDR3 is 15 amino acids. Germline V gene sequence: CDR1 SGHDT, CDR2 YYEEEE. CDR3 loop: CASSPGPAGGYEQYF. In DNA form, the CDR3 reads TGTGCCAGCAGCCCTGGACCAGCGGGGGGCTACGAGCAGTACTTC.

This chain uses TRBV5-4 with TRBJ2-1, with 7 bases aligning to TRBD2. Germline V gene data show CDR1 as SGHNT and CDR2 as YYREEE (reference sequence). The J segment lost 0 bases and the V segment lost 2 bases, leaving 5 bases of the junction unmatched. The length of the CDR3 is 16 residues. DNA for the CDR3: TGTGCCAGCAGCTTTCCTAGCGGAAGCTCCTACAATGAGCAGTTCTTC. As protein: CASSFPSGSSYNEQFF. Full variable domain (remainder filled in from reference TRBV5-4 and TRBJ2-1): ETGVTQSPTHLIKTRGQQVTLRCSSQSGHNTVSWYQQALGQGPQFIFQYYREEENGRGNFPPRFSGLQFPNYSSELNVNALELDDSALYLCASSFPSGSSYNEQFFGPGTRLTVL.

The rearrangement uses TRBV4-1 and TRBJ1-1; possible D gene TRBD1, 5 bases. Germline V CDR1 and CDR2: MGHRA, YSYEKL. Trimming stripped 1 base from V and 11 bases from J, with 17 bases between. This CDR3 has 14 amino acids. Here the CDR3 DNA reads TGCGCCAGCAGCCAAGGACCAGGGTTGGAGGAGGCTTTCTTT. It specifies CASSQGPGLEEAFF.

V gene TRBV19 combines with J gene TRBJ2-2; D gene unclear. This CDR3 comprises 16 residues. V shed 3 bases and J shed 0 bases, with 11 bases lying between them. Germline assignment: CDR1 LNHDA and CDR2 SQIVND (reference sequence). Here the CDR3 reads CASSIGFRANTGELFF. In DNA form, the CDR3 reads TGTGCCAGTAGTATTGGATTTAGAGCGAACACCGGGGAGCTGTTTTTT.

J is TRBJ2-7 and V is TRBV5-1, with TRBD2 matching 12 bases. Trimming cost V 2 bases and J 6 bases; bases outside gene matches: 6. This CDR3 comprises 15 residues. Germline V gives CDR1 SGHRS, CDR2 YFSETQ. This CDR3 reads CASSFLPGLAGEQYF. The CDR3 DNA reads TGCGCCAGCAGCTTTCTCCCGGGACTAGCGGGCGAGCAGTACTTC.

The chain has TRBV4-1 and TRBJ2-1, with 10 bases fitting TRBD2. V gave up 3 bases and J gave up 5 bases; unmatched junction bases: 7. CDR1 MGHRA and CDR2 YSYEKL come from the germline V gene. The CDR3 spans 16 residues. In DNA, the CDR3 is TGCGCCAGCAGCCAGGGGCGGACTAGCGGTGACAATGAGCAGTTCTTC. This sequence encodes CASSQGRTSGDNEQFF.

The chain couples TRBV29-1 to TRBJ1-1; D may be TRBD1 (6 bases). The germline V gene has CDR1 SQVTM and CDR2 ANQGSEA. The CDR3 spans 15 residues. The V end lost 3 bases, the J end lost 1 base, and 15 bases lay between the germline ends. For the CDR3, the DNA is TGCAGCGTTGAGGGGACGGGGGCCCCGAACACTGAAGCTTTCTTT. Protein: CSVEGTGAPNTEAFF.

The CDR3 DNA reads TGTGCCAGTAGTCCCACTAGCGGGGGGACCTACGAGCAGTACTTC. It specifies CASSPTSGGTYEQYF. The J gene is TRBJ2-7, the V gene TRBV19; 12 bases line up with TRBD2. Germline assignment: CDR1 LNHDA and CDR2 SQIVND (reference sequence). Trimming at V came to 5 bases and at J to 2 bases, leaving 4 bases not matched to a gene. The CDR3 length is 15 residues.

The chain joins TRBV7-9 to TRBJ2-7; perhaps TRBD1 as D (5 bases). The CDR3 is 12 amino acids. Trimming removed 4 bases at V and 3 bases at J, with 7 bases between. Looked up from germline, CDR1 is SEHNR and CDR2 is FQNEAQ (reference sequence). CDR3 nucleotides: TGTGCCAGCAGCTACGACAGCTACGAGCAGTACTTC. Encoded protein: CASSYDSYEQYF.

The chain has TRBV4-3 and TRBJ2-7; maybe TRBD1 (5 bases). Deletions cut 1 base from V and 7 bases from J, with 26 bases between. Germline values: CDR1 LGHNA, CDR2 YSLEER. The CDR3 extends over 18 amino acids. The CDR3 is CASSQGPDSSGAPREQYF. Here the CDR3 DNA reads TGCGCCAGCAGCCAAGGCCCCGACAGTTCGGGCGCCCCGAGGGAGCAGTACTTC.

A note on this clone: Its ends do not fully match the called genes, so a read error is possible. V is TRBV6-6 and J is TRBJ2-7; D ambiguous. The CDR3 covers 12 residues. Per the germline V gene, CDR1 is MNHNY and CDR2 is SVGAGI (reference sequence). CDR3 region: CASSYSNRPGDF. DNA of the CDR3: TGTGCCAGCAGTTACTCGAACCGACCTGGGGACTTC.

The V gene is TRBV27, the J gene TRBJ2-7; 11 bases agree with TRBD2. Germline V gene lookup returns CDR1 MNHEY and CDR2 SMNVEV (reference sequence). V gave up 5 bases and J gave up 2 bases; unmatched junction bases: 5. This CDR3 has 15 amino acids. DNA for the CDR3: TGTGCCAGCAGTCTCACTAGCGGGGGAACCTACGAGCAGTACTTC. It yields the protein CASSLTSGGTYEQYF.

The V and J genes are TRBV29-1 and TRBJ2-1; 10 positions agree with TRBD2. The CDR3 loop spans 13 amino acids. CDR1 is SQVTM and CDR2 is ANQGSEA in the germline V gene. The V gene end was trimmed by 6 bases and the J gene end by 7 bases; junction bases not matched to a gene: 6. The CDR3 nucleotides read TGCAGCGTCTCAGCGGGGGGGTGGAATGAGCAGTTCTTC. As protein: CSVSAGGWNEQFF.

The CDR3 DNA reads TGTGCCAGCAGTCCGGACAGTGCGGCCGGGGAGCTGTTTTTT. Amino acids: CASSPDSAAGELFF. The chain combines TRBV2 with TRBJ2-2; possibly TRBD1 for D (6 bases). Per germline, CDR1 SNHLY and CDR2 FYNNEI. V was cut by 5 bases and J by 6 bases, with 13 bases left in between. The CDR3 consists of 14 residues.

The V and J genes are TRBV13 and TRBJ2-7; 9 nucleotides match TRBD2. Germline-derived CDR1 and CDR2 are PRHDT and FYEKMQ (reference sequence). V gave up 5 bases and J gave up 2 bases; unmatched junction bases: 7. The CDR3 extends over 15 amino acids. CDR3 DNA sequence: TGTGCCAGCAGCCGGAGGGGCGGGGGGGCCTACGAGCAGTACTTC. It translates to CASSRRGGGAYEQYF.

The gene calls are TRBV5-1 and TRBJ2-1; unclear D gene. CDR3 size: 15 residues. V was cut by 4 bases and J by 4 bases, with 15 bases left in between. Germline CDR1 SGHRS, CDR2 YFSETQ. The CDR3 sequence is CASSSAPDGYNEQFF. CDR3 DNA sequence: TGCGCCAGCAGCAGCGCCCCGGACGGTTACAATGAGCAGTTCTTC.